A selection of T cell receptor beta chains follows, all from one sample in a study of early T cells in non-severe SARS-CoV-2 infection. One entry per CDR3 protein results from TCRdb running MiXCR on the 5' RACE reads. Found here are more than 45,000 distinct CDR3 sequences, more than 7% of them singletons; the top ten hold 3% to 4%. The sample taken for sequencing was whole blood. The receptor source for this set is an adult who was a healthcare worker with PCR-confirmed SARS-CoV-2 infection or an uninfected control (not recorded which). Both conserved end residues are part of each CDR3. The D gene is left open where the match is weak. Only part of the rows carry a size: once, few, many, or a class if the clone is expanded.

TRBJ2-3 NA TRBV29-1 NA TGCAGCGCTTGGCCTTACGGCACAGATACGCAGTATTTT CSAWPYGTDTQYF
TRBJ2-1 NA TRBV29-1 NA TGCAGCGCCGGGGGAGGCGCGGTTGAGCAGTTCTTC CSAGGGAVEQFF
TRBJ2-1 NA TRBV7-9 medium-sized TGTGCCAGCAGCTTAGAGCCCGGAGGTCGGTTCTTC CASSLEPGGRFF
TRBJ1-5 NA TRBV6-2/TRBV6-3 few TGTGCCAGCGCTTACCCCCTGGACAGCGGCTATAATCAGCCCCAGCATTTT CASAYPLDSGYNQPQHF
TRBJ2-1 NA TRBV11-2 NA TGTGCCAGCAGCCCAGGGGCGGGGAACCATGAGCAGTTCTTC CASSPGAGNHEQFF
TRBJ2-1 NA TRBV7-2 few TGTGCCAGCAGCTTAGATGGTCCGAATGAGCAGTTCTTC CASSLDGPNEQFF
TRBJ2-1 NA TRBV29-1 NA TGCAGCGCTACTTGGAATTACAATGAGCAGTTCTTC CSATWNYNEQFF
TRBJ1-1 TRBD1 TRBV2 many TGTGCCAGCAGGGACAGGGGGAAAGCTTTCTTT CASRDRGKAFF
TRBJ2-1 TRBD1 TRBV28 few TGTGCCAGCAGAGGACAGGGGACCTACAATGAGCAGTTCTTC CASRGQGTYNEQFF
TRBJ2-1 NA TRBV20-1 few TGCAGTGCTAAAAGCCCCAGATCCTCCTACAATGAGCAGTTCTTC CSAKSPRSSYNEQFF
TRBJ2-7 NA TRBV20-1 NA TGCAGTGCTAGGCAGGGGGGCGAATTCCACGAGCAGTACTTC CSARQGGEFHEQYF
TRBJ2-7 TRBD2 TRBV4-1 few TGCGCCAGCAGCCAAGATCTTTTCGGACTAGCTCGGGGAGAGCAGTACTTC CASSQDLFGLARGEQYF
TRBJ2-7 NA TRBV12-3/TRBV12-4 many TGTGCCAGCAGTGGGGACCGCTACGAGCAGTACTTC CASSGDRYEQYF
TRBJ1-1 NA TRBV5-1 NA TGCGCCAGCAGCTTGGGGGCAGGGAGGAACACTGAAGCTTTCTTT CASSLGAGRNTEAFF
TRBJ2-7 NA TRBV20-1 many TGCAGTGCTAGGGAGGGACTTAGTAGCGTGAAGCAGTACTTC CSAREGLSSVKQYF
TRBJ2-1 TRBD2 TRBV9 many TGTGCCAGCAGCACCGGACTAGCGGGAGGGTATGATGAGCAGTTCTTC CASSTGLAGGYDEQFF
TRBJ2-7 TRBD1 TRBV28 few TGTGCCAGCGTCTCCCTCCTACAGGGGTTTGAGCAGTACTTC CASVSLLQGFEQYF
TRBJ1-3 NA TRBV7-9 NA TGTGCCAGCAGCTTAGGAGCGGGGGTTGGAAACACCATATATTTT CASSLGAGVGNTIYF
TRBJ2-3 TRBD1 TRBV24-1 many TGTGCCACCAGTGATCTCGACAGGGCGGGAGATACGCAGTATTTT CATSDLDRAGDTQYF
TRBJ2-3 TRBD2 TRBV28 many TGTGCCAGCTGGACTAGCGGGAAGGGGGGAGATACGCAGTATTTT CASWTSGKGGDTQYF
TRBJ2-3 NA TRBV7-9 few TGTGCCAGCAGCTTAGCGGGGTTGATCACAGATACGCAGTATTTT CASSLAGLITDTQYF
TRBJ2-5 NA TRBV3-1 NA TGTGCCAGCAGCCCTTCCGGTGTCAAGGAGACCCAGTACTTC CASSPSGVKETQYF
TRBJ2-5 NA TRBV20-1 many TGCAGTGCTGCCCATACGACGCAAGAGACCCAGTACTTC CSAAHTTQETQYF
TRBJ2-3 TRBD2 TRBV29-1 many TGCAGCGCCCCAAGGGAGGGAACAGATACGCAGTATTTT CSAPREGTDTQYF
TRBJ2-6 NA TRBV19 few TGTGCCAGTAGCTACTCTGGGGCCAACGTCCTGACTTTC CASSYSGANVLTF
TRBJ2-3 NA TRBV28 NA TGTGCCAGCAGTTTGCCACCCACAGATACGCAGTATTTT CASSLPPTDTQYF
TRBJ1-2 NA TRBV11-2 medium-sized TGTGCCAGCAGCTCAGGGAGGGTGAATGGCTACACCTTC CASSSGRVNGYTF
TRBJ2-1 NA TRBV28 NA TGTGCCAGCAGAAGGGTCCAACTGGGCAATGAGCAGTTCTTC CASRRVQLGNEQFF
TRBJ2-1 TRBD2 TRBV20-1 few TGCAGTGCTAGAGGACTAGCGGGAGTGGGAAATGAGCAGTTCTTC CSARGLAGVGNEQFF
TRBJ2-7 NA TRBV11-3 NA TGTGCCAGCAGCCCCCCGGGGGCCCCCTACGAGCAGTACTTC CASSPPGAPYEQYF
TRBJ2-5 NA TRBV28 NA TGTGCCAGCAGCCTTACAGGGGAGGTCGGAGAGACCCAGTACTTC CASSLTGEVGETQYF
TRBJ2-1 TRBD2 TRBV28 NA TGTGCCAGCAGTGGTAGCGGGAAGAGCTCCTACAATGAGCAGTTCTTC CASSGSGKSSYNEQFF
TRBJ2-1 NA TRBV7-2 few TGTGCCAGCAGCAGGGGCGGGGCCGGGTCCTACAATGAGCAGTTCTTC CASSRGGAGSYNEQFF
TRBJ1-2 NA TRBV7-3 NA TGTGCCAGCAGCTTAAGTCCAGGGAAGTATGGCTACACCTTC CASSLSPGKYGYTF
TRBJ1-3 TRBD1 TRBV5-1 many TGCGCCAGCAGCTTGGCTCAGGGGGACGGAAACACCATATATTTT CASSLAQGDGNTIYF
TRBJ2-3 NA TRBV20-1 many TGCAGTGCTAGAGATTCCATGGGTACAGATACGCAGTATTTT CSARDSMGTDTQYF
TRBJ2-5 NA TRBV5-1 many TGCGCCAGCAGCCGGGACGGGAACCAAGAGACCCAGTACTTC CASSRDGNQETQYF
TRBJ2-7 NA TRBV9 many TGTGCCAGCAGCGTAGAGGCTGGCTTCTCCTACGAGCAGTACTTC CASSVEAGFSYEQYF
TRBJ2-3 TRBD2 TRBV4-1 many TGCGCCAGCAGCCAAGTGCAACTAGCGGGAACAGATACGCAGTATTTT CASSQVQLAGTDTQYF
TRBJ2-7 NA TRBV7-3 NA TGTGCCAGCAGCCCAGAGACCGGTACTCAATACGAGCAGTACTTC CASSPETGTQYEQYF
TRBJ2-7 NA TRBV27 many TGTGCCAGCAACGGCGAGCAGTACTTC CASNGEQYF
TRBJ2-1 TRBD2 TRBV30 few TGTGCCTGGAGGAGGGAGGGCAGAAATGAGCAGTTCTTC CAWRREGRNEQFF
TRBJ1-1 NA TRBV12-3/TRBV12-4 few TGTGCCAGCAGTTCTTCCCGGACCTCGATGGGCACTGAAGCTTTCTTT CASSSSRTSMGTEAFF
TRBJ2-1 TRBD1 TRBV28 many TGTGCCAGCAGGATGACAGGGGGCTACAATGAGCAGTTCTTC CASRMTGGYNEQFF
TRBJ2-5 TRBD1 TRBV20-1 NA TGCAGTGCTCCCGGGACAGGGGCCACGGGAGGGTTTGAGACCCAGTACTTC CSAPGTGATGGFETQYF
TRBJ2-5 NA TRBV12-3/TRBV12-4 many TGTGCCAGCAGTATCGGACAGAGAGGCCCAGAGACCCAGTACTTC CASSIGQRGPETQYF
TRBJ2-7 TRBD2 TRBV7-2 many TGTGCCAGCAGCCCCGGGACTAGCTCCTACGAGCAGTACTTC CASSPGTSSYEQYF